This entry describes one TCR beta chain. This CDR3 region has 14 residues. From germline, CDR1 is SGHTA and CDR2 FQGNSA. V dropped 5 bases and J dropped 5; count of bases not matched to a gene: 4. Time point defined: cycle 4 day 1 (C4D1), after less than 7 weeks of nivolumab. Autologous stem cell transplantation was followed by relapse in every patient, and brentuximab vedotin exposure varied. The method was immunoSEQ multiplex PCR; TCRdb's version includes in-frame clones alone and lacks a portion of them. The sample includes 110,000 or so clones, roughly nine tenths of them seen just once. The record originates from a study of PD-1 blockade in classical Hodgkin lymphoma.

The sequence was obtained from a human donor with classical Hodgkin lymphoma. The chain joins TRBV7-2 to TRBJ2-7; 12 bases fit TRBD2. The material was peripheral blood mononuclear cells (PBMCs), obtained before the fourth cycle of nivolumab. As DNA, the CDR3 is TGTGCCAGCAGCCCGTGGACTAGCGGGGACGAGCAGTACTTC. It specifies CASSPWTSGDEQYF.